The sequence of this T cell receptor (beta chain) was determined in a study of beta chain features in type 1 diabetes. Populations isolated by sorting all had purity greater than 95%. Of the isolated RNA, all was reverse transcribed, and so the sequenced material was expressed TCRB transcripts. Profiling relied on immunoSEQ multiplex PCR, and the TCRdb table lists in-frame clones only, not all of them. Counted here are about half a million clones, about 10% occurring once; the ten biggest clones make up approximately 0.045%. CDR1 is LNHNV and CDR2 is YYDKDF in the germline V gene (reference sequence). J lost 6 bases, V lost 5 bases, and 14 bases had no gene match. The CDR3 length is 18 residues.

Input material: naive CD4+ T cells from blood. This clonotype was sampled from a woman aged 18-29 years in good health. This chain connects TRBV15 to TRBJ2-5, with 14 positions matching TRBD2. CDR3 amino acids: CATSPRMGLAGDPKTQYF. In nucleotides, the CDR3 is TGTGCCACCAGCCCTCGTATGGGACTAGCGGGAGACCCGAAGACCCAGTACTTC.